The rows below give T cell receptor beta chains drawn from one sample of a study of vaccination and CD4 T cells after COVID-19. No cognate antigen is known for these TCRs. MiXCR, applied by TCRdb to the PCR reads, yields one record per CDR3 protein. The repertoire holds approximately 12,000 distinct CDR3 sequences, with around 64% as singletons. The specimen sequenced was CD4+ T cells from blood, cultured in vitro. All receptors derive from a human donor who had recovered from COVID-19. CDR3s include the opening cysteine and the closing phenylalanine or tryptophan. The D gene is left open where the match is weak. The listing skips clone size in some rows; elsewhere it reads once, few, many or a size class.

cdr3_length: 14; v_call: TRBV7-8; j_call: TRBJ1-1; d_call: TRBD1; clone_size: few; cdr3_aa: CASSAGTGNTEAFF; cdr3_nt: TGTGCCAGCAGCGCCGGGACAGGGAACACTGAAGCTTTCTTT
cdr3_length: 21; v_call: TRBV20-1; j_call: TRBJ2-4; d_call: TRBD2; clone_size: .; cdr3_aa: CSARRLPSGGGSLRAKNIQYF; cdr3_nt: TGCAGTGCTAGACGGCTCCCTAGCGGGGGAGGAAGCCTGAGGGCCAAAAACATTCAGTACTTC
cdr3_length: 13; v_call: TRBV6-2/TRBV6-3; j_call: TRBJ2-1; d_call: .; clone_size: .; cdr3_aa: CASRAGQPGEQFF; cdr3_nt: TGTGCCAGCAGGGCCGGACAGCCAGGGGAGCAGTTCTTC
cdr3_length: 15; v_call: TRBV6-4; j_call: TRBJ2-5; d_call: .; clone_size: .; cdr3_aa: CASIQDQGPQETQYF; cdr3_nt: TGTGCCAGCATCCAAGACCAGGGTCCCCAAGAGACCCAGTACTTC
cdr3_length: 16; v_call: TRBV27; j_call: TRBJ2-1; d_call: TRBD2; clone_size: .; cdr3_aa: CASSLWASGRANEQFF; cdr3_nt: TGTGCCAGCAGTTTATGGGCTAGCGGGCGGGCTAATGAGCAGTTCTTC
cdr3_length: 14; v_call: TRBV6-5; j_call: TRBJ1-1; d_call: .; clone_size: .; cdr3_aa: CASSYRGADTEAFF; cdr3_nt: TGTGCCAGCAGTTATAGAGGAGCGGACACTGAAGCTTTCTTT
cdr3_length: 14; v_call: TRBV20-1; j_call: TRBJ1-1; d_call: .; clone_size: few; cdr3_aa: CSAPRLAGGTEAFF; cdr3_nt: TGCAGTGCTCCCAGGCTCGCGGGTGGCACTGAAGCTTTCTTT
cdr3_length: 12; v_call: TRBV2; j_call: TRBJ1-2; d_call: .; clone_size: medium-sized; cdr3_aa: CASSHISYGYTF; cdr3_nt: TGTGCCAGCAGTCACATCAGTTATGGCTACACCTTC
cdr3_length: 13; v_call: TRBV19; j_call: TRBJ1-5; d_call: .; clone_size: .; cdr3_aa: CASSILRGQPQHF; cdr3_nt: TGTGCCAGTAGTATCCTGCGCGGGCAGCCCCAGCATTTT
cdr3_length: 13; v_call: TRBV2; j_call: TRBJ2-7; d_call: .; clone_size: .; cdr3_aa: CASSPYTGLEQYF; cdr3_nt: TGTGCCAGCAGCCCGTATACAGGGCTCGAGCAGTACTTC
cdr3_length: 14; v_call: TRBV12-3/TRBV12-4; j_call: TRBJ1-1; d_call: .; clone_size: few; cdr3_aa: CASSHSGGRTEAFF; cdr3_nt: TGTGCCAGCTCACATAGCGGGGGACGCACTGAAGCTTTCTTT
cdr3_length: 15; v_call: TRBV6-1; j_call: TRBJ1-1; d_call: .; clone_size: .; cdr3_aa: CASSRRQGLNTEAFF; cdr3_nt: TGTGCCAGCAGCCGCAGGCAGGGACTGAACACTGAAGCTTTCTTT
cdr3_length: 15; v_call: TRBV19; j_call: TRBJ1-5; d_call: .; clone_size: few; cdr3_aa: CATNSRRSNNQPQHF; cdr3_nt: TGTGCCACCAATTCCCGACGGAGCAACAATCAGCCCCAGCATTTT
cdr3_length: 14; v_call: TRBV20-1; j_call: TRBJ2-6; d_call: TRBD1; clone_size: .; cdr3_aa: CSGTGDSGANVLTF; cdr3_nt: TGCAGTGGTACAGGGGATTCTGGGGCCAACGTCCTGACTTTC
cdr3_length: 14; v_call: TRBV28; j_call: TRBJ1-2; d_call: .; clone_size: once; cdr3_aa: CASTPSGREGGYTF; cdr3_nt: TGTGCCAGCACTCCCTCGGGCAGGGAGGGTGGCTACACCTTC
cdr3_length: 14; v_call: TRBV27; j_call: TRBJ1-5; d_call: .; clone_size: .; cdr3_aa: CASSLSGGNQPQHF; cdr3_nt: TGTGCCAGCAGTTTATCGGGGGGCAATCAGCCCCAGCATTTT
cdr3_length: 14; v_call: TRBV11-3; j_call: TRBJ1-2; d_call: .; clone_size: few; cdr3_aa: CASSQGRSNYGYTF; cdr3_nt: TGTGCCAGCAGCCAGGGACGGTCTAACTATGGCTACACCTTC
cdr3_length: 13; v_call: TRBV12-3/TRBV12-4; j_call: TRBJ1-1; d_call: .; clone_size: .; cdr3_aa: CASSSTERAEAFF; cdr3_nt: TGTGCCAGCAGCTCGACTGAGAGGGCTGAAGCTTTCTTT
cdr3_length: 13; v_call: TRBV7-2; j_call: TRBJ1-5; d_call: .; clone_size: .; cdr3_aa: CASSHPGDQPQHF; cdr3_nt: TGTGCCAGCAGCCACCCCGGGGATCAGCCCCAGCATTTT
cdr3_length: 13; v_call: TRBV27; j_call: TRBJ1-2; d_call: TRBD1; clone_size: .; cdr3_aa: CASSAGQGRGYTF; cdr3_nt: TGTGCCAGCAGTGCCGGACAGGGTAGGGGCTACACCTTC
cdr3_length: 15; v_call: TRBV21-1; j_call: TRBJ1-5; d_call: .; clone_size: few; cdr3_aa: CASPPTVFGNQPQHF; cdr3_nt: TGTGCCAGCCCCCCGACGGTATTTGGGAATCAGCCCCAGCATTTT
cdr3_length: 15; v_call: TRBV20-1; j_call: TRBJ1-2; d_call: TRBD1; clone_size: .; cdr3_aa: CSALLGAGGLSGYTF; cdr3_nt: TGCAGTGCTCTCCTGGGGGCAGGGGGCTTGTCTGGCTACACCTTC